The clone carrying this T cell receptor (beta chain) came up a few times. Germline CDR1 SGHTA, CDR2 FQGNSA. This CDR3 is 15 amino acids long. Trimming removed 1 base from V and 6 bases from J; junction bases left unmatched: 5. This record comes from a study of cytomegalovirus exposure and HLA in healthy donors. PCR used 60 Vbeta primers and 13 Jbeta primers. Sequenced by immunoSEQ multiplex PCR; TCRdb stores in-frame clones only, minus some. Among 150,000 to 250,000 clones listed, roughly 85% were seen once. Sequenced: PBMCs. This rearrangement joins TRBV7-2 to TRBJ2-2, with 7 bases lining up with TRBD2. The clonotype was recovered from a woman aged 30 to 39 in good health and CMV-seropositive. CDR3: CASSLVGGNAGELFF. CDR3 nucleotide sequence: TGTGCCAGCAGCTTAGTGGGGGGGAATGCCGGGGAGCTGTTTTTT.